These T cell receptor beta chains were read from a single sample in a study of T cell responses to AZD1222 COVID-19 vaccine. The data were produced by immunoSEQ multiplex PCR, yet TCRdb's version contains in-frame clones alone and is incomplete. The sample shows fewer than 150,000 clones, 85% to 95% of them seen only once. The material was peripheral blood, obtained on day 0 of AZD1222 vaccination. The receptors were sampled from an adult in good health. Each CDR3 is given with its conserved first and last residue. Each record gives: J gene, V gene, clone size, D gene, CDR3 length, CDR3 protein, CDR3 DNA. A D gene is named only where the DNA matches it firmly. Clone size, where shown, is once, few, many, or a class for clones that have expanded.

J gene: TRBJ2-3
V gene: TRBV6-5
clone size: .
D gene: .
CDR3 length: 15
CDR3 protein: CASSYSPMTGLVLYF
CDR3 DNA: TGTGCCAGCAGTTACTCCCCCATGACAGGCTTGGTATTGTATTTT

J gene: TRBJ2-1
V gene: TRBV7-2
clone size: .
D gene: TRBD2
CDR3 length: 17
CDR3 protein: CASSLVGGRVPYNEQFF
CDR3 DNA: TGTGCCAGCAGCTTAGTTGGCGGGAGGGTGCCCTACAATGAGCAGTTCTTC

J gene: TRBJ2-1
V gene: TRBV27
clone size: .
D gene: TRBD2
CDR3 length: 17
CDR3 protein: CASSFLLTSGRFNEQFF
CDR3 DNA: TGTGCCAGCAGTTTCCTTCTGACTAGCGGCCGTTTCAATGAGCAGTTCTTC

J gene: TRBJ2-7
V gene: TRBV5-1
clone size: .
D gene: TRBD1
CDR3 length: 14
CDR3 protein: CASSPRGLVYEQYF
CDR3 DNA: TGCGCCAGCAGCCCTAGGGGGCTAGTCTACGAGCAGTACTTC

J gene: TRBJ1-2
V gene: TRBV19
clone size: .
D gene: .
CDR3 length: 15
CDR3 protein: CASSKTAGDYYGYTF
CDR3 DNA: TGTGCCAGTAGTAAAACGGCAGGGGATTACTATGGCTACACCTTC

J gene: TRBJ1-5
V gene: TRBV19
clone size: .
D gene: .
CDR3 length: 13
CDR3 protein: CASSIEGNQPQHF
CDR3 DNA: TGTGCCAGTAGTATAGAGGGCAATCAGCCCCAGCATTTT

J gene: TRBJ1-1
V gene: TRBV4-1
clone size: .
D gene: TRBD1
CDR3 length: 14
CDR3 protein: CASSPTQGFTEAFF
CDR3 DNA: TGCGCCAGCAGCCCGACACAGGGGTTCACTGAAGCTTTCTTT

J gene: TRBJ2-1
V gene: TRBV10-2
clone size: .
D gene: TRBD2
CDR3 length: 15
CDR3 protein: CASSDATSWANEQFF
CDR3 DNA: TGCGCCAGCAGTGATGCGACTAGCTGGGCCAATGAGCAGTTCTTC

J gene: TRBJ1-1
V gene: TRBV5-8
clone size: .
D gene: .
CDR3 length: 15
CDR3 protein: CASSLYEGFGTEAFF
CDR3 DNA: TGTGCCAGCAGCTTGTACGAGGGATTCGGGACTGAAGCTTTCTTT

J gene: TRBJ2-2
V gene: TRBV27
clone size: .
D gene: .
CDR3 length: 17
CDR3 protein: CASSLSIRGPNTGELFF
CDR3 DNA: TGTGCCAGCAGTTTATCGATTAGGGGACCAAACACCGGGGAGCTGTTTTTT

J gene: TRBJ2-5
V gene: TRBV5-1
clone size: .
D gene: TRBD2
CDR3 length: 14
CDR3 protein: CASSQAGGRETQYF
CDR3 DNA: TGCGCCAGCTCCCAAGCGGGGGGGCGGGAGACCCAGTACTTC

J gene: TRBJ1-4
V gene: TRBV12-5
clone size: .
D gene: .
CDR3 length: 14
CDR3 protein: CASGLGGSWEKLFF
CDR3 DNA: TGTGCTAGTGGTTTAGGGGGTTCCTGGGAAAAACTGTTTTTT

J gene: TRBJ2-7
V gene: TRBV6-6
clone size: .
D gene: TRBD1
CDR3 length: 16
CDR3 protein: CASSPATGRGAYEQYF
CDR3 DNA: TGTGCCAGCAGTCCGGCGACAGGGAGAGGAGCCTACGAGCAGTACTTC

J gene: TRBJ1-2
V gene: TRBV7-9
clone size: .
D gene: .
CDR3 length: 13
CDR3 protein: CASSFGGPDGYTF
CDR3 DNA: TGTGCCAGCAGCTTCGGCGGGCCTGATGGCTACACCTTC

J gene: TRBJ2-1
V gene: TRBV14
clone size: .
D gene: .
CDR3 length: 15
CDR3 protein: CASSQIGTQANEQFF
CDR3 DNA: TGTGCCAGCAGCCAAATTGGGACCCAGGCCAATGAGCAGTTCTTC

J gene: TRBJ2-1
V gene: TRBV27
clone size: once
D gene: .
CDR3 length: 13
CDR3 protein: CASSLSYSGEQFF
CDR3 DNA: TGTGCCAGCAGTTTATCTTATAGCGGTGAGCAGTTCTTC

J gene: TRBJ1-3
V gene: TRBV27
clone size: .
D gene: TRBD1
CDR3 length: 13
CDR3 protein: CASRSGQGNTIYF
CDR3 DNA: TGTGCCAGCAGATCGGGACAGGGAAACACCATATATTTT

J gene: TRBJ2-2
V gene: TRBV25-1
clone size: .
D gene: .
CDR3 length: 17
CDR3 protein: CASSGAAPYRVTGELFF
CDR3 DNA: TGTGCCAGCAGTGGCGCCGCCCCCTACAGGGTCACCGGGGAGCTGTTTTTT

J gene: TRBJ1-5
V gene: TRBV7-9
clone size: .
D gene: .
CDR3 length: 12
CDR3 protein: CASSSGALHQHF
CDR3 DNA: TGTGCCAGCAGCTCTGGGGCCCTGCACCAGCATTTT

J gene: TRBJ2-3
V gene: TRBV4-3
clone size: .
D gene: .
CDR3 length: 14
CDR3 protein: CASSPVGAPDTQYF
CDR3 DNA: TGCGCCAGCAGCCCCGTTGGGGCCCCAGATACGCAGTATTTT

J gene: TRBJ1-2
V gene: TRBV19
clone size: .
D gene: .
CDR3 length: 14
CDR3 protein: CASSIAQEPYGYTF
CDR3 DNA: TGTGCCAGTAGTATAGCCCAGGAGCCCTATGGCTACACCTTC

J gene: TRBJ2-1
V gene: TRBV5-1
clone size: once
D gene: .
CDR3 length: 13
CDR3 protein: CASSLPTINEQFF
CDR3 DNA: TGCGCCAGCAGCTTACCAACTATCAATGAGCAGTTCTTC

J gene: TRBJ2-3
V gene: TRBV18
clone size: .
D gene: TRBD2
CDR3 length: 15
CDR3 protein: CASSPVTSGTDTQYF
CDR3 DNA: TGTGCCAGCTCACCGGTGACTAGCGGCACAGATACGCAGTATTTT

J gene: TRBJ1-1
V gene: TRBV18
clone size: .
D gene: .
CDR3 length: 13
CDR3 protein: CASSLTEEAEAFF
CDR3 DNA: TGTGCCAGCTCACTGACAGAGGAGGCTGAAGCTTTCTTT

J gene: TRBJ2-4
V gene: TRBV11-2
clone size: .
D gene: TRBD2
CDR3 length: 16
CDR3 protein: CASSLYSGMGENIQYF
CDR3 DNA: TGTGCCAGCAGCTTATACAGCGGGATGGGCGAAAACATTCAGTACTTC

J gene: TRBJ1-4
V gene: TRBV6-5
clone size: .
D gene: .
CDR3 length: 14
CDR3 protein: CASSQWDLNEKLFF
CDR3 DNA: TGTGCCAGCAGTCAATGGGACCTGAATGAAAAACTGTTTTTT

J gene: TRBJ1-1
V gene: TRBV5-1
clone size: .
D gene: .
CDR3 length: 15
CDR3 protein: CASSLMGAWNTEAFF
CDR3 DNA: TGCGCCAGCAGCTTGATGGGGGCCTGGAACACTGAAGCTTTCTTT

J gene: TRBJ1-5
V gene: TRBV6-5
clone size: .
D gene: TRBD1
CDR3 length: 14
CDR3 protein: CASRGGQGARAQHF
CDR3 DNA: TGTGCCAGCAGGGGGGGACAGGGGGCGAGGGCCCAGCATTTT

J gene: TRBJ1-2
V gene: TRBV4-1
clone size: .
D gene: .
CDR3 length: 16
CDR3 protein: CASSQDRAADGYGYTF
CDR3 DNA: TGCGCCAGCAGCCAAGACCGTGCGGCGGATGGTTATGGCTACACCTTC

J gene: TRBJ2-7
V gene: TRBV7-2
clone size: .
D gene: .
CDR3 length: 15
CDR3 protein: CASSLFGAQGGQQYF
CDR3 DNA: TGTGCCAGCAGCCTATTCGGGGCTCAAGGGGGACAGCAGTACTTC

J gene: TRBJ2-2
V gene: TRBV6-5
clone size: .
D gene: .
CDR3 length: 12
CDR3 protein: CASRGNTGELFF
CDR3 DNA: TGTGCCAGCCGGGGGAACACCGGGGAGCTGTTTTTT

J gene: TRBJ1-3
V gene: TRBV19
clone size: .
D gene: .
CDR3 length: 13
CDR3 protein: CASRQSSGNTIYF
CDR3 DNA: TGTGCCTCCAGGCAGAGCTCTGGAAACACCATATATTTT